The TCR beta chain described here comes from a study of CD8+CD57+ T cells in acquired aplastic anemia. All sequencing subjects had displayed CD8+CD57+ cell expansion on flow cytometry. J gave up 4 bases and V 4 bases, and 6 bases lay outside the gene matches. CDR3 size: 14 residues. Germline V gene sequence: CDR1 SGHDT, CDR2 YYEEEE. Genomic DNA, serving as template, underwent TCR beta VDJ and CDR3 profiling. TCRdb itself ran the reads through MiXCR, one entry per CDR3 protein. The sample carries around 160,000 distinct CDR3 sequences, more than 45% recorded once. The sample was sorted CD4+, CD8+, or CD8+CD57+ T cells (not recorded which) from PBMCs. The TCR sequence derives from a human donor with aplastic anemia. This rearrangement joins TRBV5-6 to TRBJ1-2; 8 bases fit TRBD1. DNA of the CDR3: TGTGCCAGCAGCCAAGGGACAGGAAGCTATGGCTACACCTTC. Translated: CASSQGTGSYGYTF.